This T cell receptor beta chain was sequenced during a study of blood T cell repertoires in COVID-19. The V gene lost 6 bases and the J gene lost 0 bases, with 14 bases spanning the gap. The CDR3 consists of 14 residues. The germline V gene encodes CDR1 SQVTM and CDR2 ANQGSEA. In its sample, this clone was seen once. Only in-frame clones appear in the TCRdb table, and some are missing; sequencing was by immunoSEQ multiplex PCR. The sample has around 200,000 clones; 65% to 85% are singletons. The chain uses TRBV29-1 and TRBJ1-1; tentatively, D is TRBD1 (6 bases). The TCR comes from a woman aged 40 to 55 with acute COVID-19. The sequenced material came from PBMCs or T cells enriched from blood (not recorded which). CDR3 nucleotides: TGCAGCGTGCTCGTACAGGGCATGAACACTGAAGCTTTCTTT. This codes for CSVLVQGMNTEAFF.